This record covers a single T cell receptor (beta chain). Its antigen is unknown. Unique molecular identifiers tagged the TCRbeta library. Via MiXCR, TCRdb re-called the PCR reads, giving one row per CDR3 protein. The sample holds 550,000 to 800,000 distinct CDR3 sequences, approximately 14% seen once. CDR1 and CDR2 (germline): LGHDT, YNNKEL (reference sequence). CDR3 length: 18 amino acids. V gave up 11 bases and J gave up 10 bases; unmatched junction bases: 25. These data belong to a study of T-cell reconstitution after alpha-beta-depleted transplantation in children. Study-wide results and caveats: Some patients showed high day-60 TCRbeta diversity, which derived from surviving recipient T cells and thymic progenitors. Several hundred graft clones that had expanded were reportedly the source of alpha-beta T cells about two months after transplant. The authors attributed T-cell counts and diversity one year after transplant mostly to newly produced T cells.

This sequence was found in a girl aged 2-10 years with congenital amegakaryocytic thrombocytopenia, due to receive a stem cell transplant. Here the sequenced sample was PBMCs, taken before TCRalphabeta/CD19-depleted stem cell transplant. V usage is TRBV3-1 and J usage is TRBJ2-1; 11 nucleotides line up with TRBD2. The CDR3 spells CACCQVPLLAGEFREQFF. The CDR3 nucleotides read TGTGCCTGCTGCCAAGTCCCCCTACTAGCGGGGGAGTTTAGGGAGCAGTTCTTC.